The 5 T cell receptor beta chains below come from one sample, sequenced in a study of cytomegalovirus exposure and HLA in healthy donors. Sequencing was performed with immunoSEQ multiplex PCR; in TCRdb, only in-frame clones are kept and a portion is missing. The table has approximately 76,000 clones, roughly 94% seen once. Sequencing was carried out using PBMCs. These TCRs come from a young woman in good health and CMV-seropositive.

This chain links TRBV28 with TRBJ1-2; D is possibly TRBD1 (5 bases). V gave up 8 bases and J gave up 4 bases, with 20 bases separating them. Germline V gives CDR1 MDHEN, CDR2 SYDVKM. The CDR3 is 15 residues long. For the CDR3, the DNA is TGTGCCAGCCAGTTTATGACAGACGACTCCTATGGCTACACCTTC. Amino acids: CASQFMTDDSYGYTF.

V and J are TRBV7-2 and TRBJ1-2; 8 bases match TRBD1. V lost 7 bases, J lost 7 bases, and 17 bases stayed unmatched. The CDR3 loop spans 16 amino acids. Germline loops: CDR1 SGHTA, CDR2 FQGNSA. The CDR3 DNA is TGTGCCAGCACCTTCTCGATTTCAGGGGGCGAGGGTGGCTACACCTTC. As protein: CASTFSISGGEGGYTF.

V and J are TRBV7-2 and TRBJ2-1; 8 nucleotides line up with TRBD1. In germline, CDR1 is SGHTA, CDR2 FQGNSA. This CDR3 region has 15 residues. After removal of 5 bases from V and 4 bases from J, the junction contained 7 bases not matched to a gene. The CDR3 reads CASSGDRGGYNEQFF. CDR3 in DNA: TGTGCCAGCAGCGGCGACAGGGGAGGATACAATGAGCAGTTCTTC.

The V call is TRBV5-1, the J call TRBJ2-7, with D maybe TRBD2 (6 bases). The V gene's germline CDR1 is SGHRS and CDR2 YFSETQ. V lost 3 bases to trimming and J lost 2 bases, with 15 bases between them. CDR3 length: 15 residues. The CDR3 region is CASSSKRVGAYEQYF. CDR3 nucleotides: TGCGCCAGCAGCTCCAAGCGGGTGGGGGCCTACGAGCAGTACTTC. Complete variable domain (other parts from reference TRBV5-1 and TRBJ2-7): KAGVTQTPRYLIKTRGQQVTLSCSPISGHRSVSWYQQTPGQGLQFLFEYFSETQRNKGNFPGRFSGRQFSNSRSEMNVSTLELGDSALYLCASSSKRVGAYEQYFGPGTRLTVT.

This clone appeared a single time. This sequence joins TRBV2 and TRBJ2-5; tentative D call: TRBD2 (6 bases). V was clipped by 6 bases and J by 5 bases, with 16 bases between them. The CDR3 is 14 residues long. Germline V gene lookup returns CDR1 SNHLY and CDR2 FYNNEI. The CDR3 sequence: CASRQHTGRETQYF. In nucleotides, the CDR3 is TGTGCCAGCAGACAACATACGGGGAGGGAGACCCAGTACTTC.